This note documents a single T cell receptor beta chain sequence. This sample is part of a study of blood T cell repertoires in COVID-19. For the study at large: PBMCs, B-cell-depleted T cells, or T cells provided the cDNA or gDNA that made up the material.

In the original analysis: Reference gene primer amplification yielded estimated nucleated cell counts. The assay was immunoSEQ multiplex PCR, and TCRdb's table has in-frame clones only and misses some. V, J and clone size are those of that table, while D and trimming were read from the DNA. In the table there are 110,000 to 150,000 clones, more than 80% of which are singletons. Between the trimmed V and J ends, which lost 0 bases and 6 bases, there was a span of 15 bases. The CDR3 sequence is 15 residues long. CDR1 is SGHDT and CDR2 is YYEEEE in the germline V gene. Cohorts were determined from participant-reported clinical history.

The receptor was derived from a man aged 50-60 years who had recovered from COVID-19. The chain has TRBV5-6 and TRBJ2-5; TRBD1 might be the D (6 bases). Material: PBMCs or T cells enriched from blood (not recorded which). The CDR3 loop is CASSLGTGMRKTQYF. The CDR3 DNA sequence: TGTGCCAGCAGCTTGGGCACAGGGATGCGGAAGACCCAGTACTTC.